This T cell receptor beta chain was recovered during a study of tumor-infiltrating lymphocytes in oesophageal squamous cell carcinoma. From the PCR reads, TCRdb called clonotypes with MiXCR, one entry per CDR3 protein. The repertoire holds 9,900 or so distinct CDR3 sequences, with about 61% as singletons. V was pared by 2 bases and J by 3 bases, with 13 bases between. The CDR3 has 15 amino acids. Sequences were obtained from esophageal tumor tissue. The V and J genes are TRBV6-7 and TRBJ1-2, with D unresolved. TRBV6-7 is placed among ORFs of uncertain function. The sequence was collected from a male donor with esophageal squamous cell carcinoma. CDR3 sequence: CASSYLGPLHYGYTF. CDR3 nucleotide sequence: TGTGCCAGCAGTTACCTCGGGCCCCTGCACTATGGCTACACCTTC.